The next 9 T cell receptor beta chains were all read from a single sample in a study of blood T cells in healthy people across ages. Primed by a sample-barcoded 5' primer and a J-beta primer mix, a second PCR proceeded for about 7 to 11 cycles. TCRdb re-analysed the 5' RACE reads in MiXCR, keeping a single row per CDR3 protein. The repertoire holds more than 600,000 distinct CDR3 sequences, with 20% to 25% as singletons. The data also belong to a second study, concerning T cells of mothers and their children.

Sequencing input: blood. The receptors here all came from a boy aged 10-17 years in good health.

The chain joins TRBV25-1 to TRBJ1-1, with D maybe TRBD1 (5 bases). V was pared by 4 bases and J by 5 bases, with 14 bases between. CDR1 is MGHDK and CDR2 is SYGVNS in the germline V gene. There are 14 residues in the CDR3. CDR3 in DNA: TGTGCCAGCAGTGGGGCAGGGAGCGCGACTGAAGCTTTCTTT. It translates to CASSGAGSATEAFF.

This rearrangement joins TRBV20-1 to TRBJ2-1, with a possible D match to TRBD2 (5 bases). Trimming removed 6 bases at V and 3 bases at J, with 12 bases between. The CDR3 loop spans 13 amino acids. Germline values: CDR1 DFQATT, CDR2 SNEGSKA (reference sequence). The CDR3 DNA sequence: TGCAGTGCCGTAAAACTAGGCTACAATGAGCAGTTCTTC. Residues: CSAVKLGYNEQFF.

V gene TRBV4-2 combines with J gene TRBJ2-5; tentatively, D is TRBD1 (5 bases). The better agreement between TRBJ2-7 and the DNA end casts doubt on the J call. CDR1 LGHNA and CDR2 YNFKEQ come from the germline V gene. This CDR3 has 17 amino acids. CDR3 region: CASSQDPQGREGDEQYF. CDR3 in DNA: TGTGCCAGCAGCCAAGACCCCCAGGGAAGGGAAGGGGACGAGCAGTACTTC.

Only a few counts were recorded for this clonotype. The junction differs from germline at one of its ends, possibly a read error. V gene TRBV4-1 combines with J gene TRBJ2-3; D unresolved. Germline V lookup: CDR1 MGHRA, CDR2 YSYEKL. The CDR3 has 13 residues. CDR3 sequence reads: CASSQEAKREHHF. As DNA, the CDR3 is TGCGCCAGCAGCCAAGAGGCCAAGCGAGAACACCATTTT.

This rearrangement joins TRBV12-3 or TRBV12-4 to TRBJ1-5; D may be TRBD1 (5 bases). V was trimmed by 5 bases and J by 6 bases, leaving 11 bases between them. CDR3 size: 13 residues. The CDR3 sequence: CASSPGLGQPQHF. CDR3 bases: TGTGCCAGCAGTCCAGGGCTTGGTCAGCCCCAGCATTTT.

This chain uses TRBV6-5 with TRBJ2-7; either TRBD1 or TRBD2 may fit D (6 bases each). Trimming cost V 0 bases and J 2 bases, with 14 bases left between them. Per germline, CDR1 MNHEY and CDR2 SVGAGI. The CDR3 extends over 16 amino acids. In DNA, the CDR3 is TGTGCCAGCAGTTACTCGTCGTCGGGGGCCCCCTACGAGCAGTACTTC. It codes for CASSYSSSGAPYEQYF.

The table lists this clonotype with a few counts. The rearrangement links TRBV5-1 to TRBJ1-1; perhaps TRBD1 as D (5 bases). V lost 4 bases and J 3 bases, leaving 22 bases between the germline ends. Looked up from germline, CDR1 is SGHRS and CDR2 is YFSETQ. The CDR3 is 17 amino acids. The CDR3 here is CASSLFLPAGEDTEAFF. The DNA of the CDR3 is TGCGCCAGCAGCCTATTTTTGCCGGCGGGGGAGGACACTGAAGCTTTCTTT.

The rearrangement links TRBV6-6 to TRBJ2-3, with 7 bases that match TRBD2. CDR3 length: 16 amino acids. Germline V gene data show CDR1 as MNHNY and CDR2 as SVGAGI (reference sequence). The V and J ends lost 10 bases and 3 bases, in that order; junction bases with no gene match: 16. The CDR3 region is CATQRGRAGTTDTQYF. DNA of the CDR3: TGTGCCACCCAGAGAGGGCGAGCGGGGACGACAGATACGCAGTATTTT.

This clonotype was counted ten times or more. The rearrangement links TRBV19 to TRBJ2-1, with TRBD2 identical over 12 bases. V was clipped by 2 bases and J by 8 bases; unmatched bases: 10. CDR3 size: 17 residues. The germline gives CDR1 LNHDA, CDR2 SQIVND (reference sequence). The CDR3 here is CASSIKRRLAGGHEQFF. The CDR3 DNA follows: TGTGCCAGTAGTATAAAACGACGGCTAGCGGGGGGGCATGAGCAGTTCTTC.